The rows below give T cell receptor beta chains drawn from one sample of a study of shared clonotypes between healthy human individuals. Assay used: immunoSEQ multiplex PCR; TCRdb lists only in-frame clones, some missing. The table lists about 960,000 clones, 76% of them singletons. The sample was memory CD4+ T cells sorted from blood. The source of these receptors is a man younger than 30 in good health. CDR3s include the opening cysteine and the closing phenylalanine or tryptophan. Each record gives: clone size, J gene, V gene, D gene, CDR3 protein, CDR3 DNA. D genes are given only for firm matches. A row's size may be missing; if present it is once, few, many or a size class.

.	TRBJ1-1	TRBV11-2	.	CASSLDPRGGQTEAFF	TGTGCCAGCAGCTTAGACCCTCGAGGGGGGCAGACTGAAGCTTTCTTT
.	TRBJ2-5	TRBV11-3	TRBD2	CASSLRGGETQYF	TGTGCCAGCAGCCTACGGGGAGGGGAGACCCAGTACTTC
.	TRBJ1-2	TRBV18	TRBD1	CASSGTGVPSIYGYTF	TGTGCCAGCTCCGGGACAGGGGTTCCCTCTATCTATGGCTACACCTTC
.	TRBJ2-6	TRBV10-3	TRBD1	CATLAGTGISGANVLTF	TGTGCCACCCTCGCCGGGACAGGTATCTCTGGGGCCAACGTCCTGACTTTC
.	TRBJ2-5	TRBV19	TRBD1	CASSAGGQGKIQYF	TGTGCCAGTAGCGCAGGGGGACAGGGGAAGATCCAGTACTTC
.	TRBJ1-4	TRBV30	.	CAGQPATNEKLFF	TGTGCTGGGCAGCCTGCAACTAATGAAAAACTGTTTTTT
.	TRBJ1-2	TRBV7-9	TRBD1	CASSSDTTGENGYTF	TGTGCCAGCAGCTCCGACACGACAGGGGAGAATGGCTACACCTTC
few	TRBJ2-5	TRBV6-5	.	CASSYMFQTQETQYF	TGTGCCAGCAGTTACATGTTCCAAACCCAAGAGACCCAGTACTTC
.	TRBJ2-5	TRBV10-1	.	CASSLGTGAQETQYF	TGCGCCAGCAGTTTAGGAACAGGAGCACAAGAGACCCAGTACTTC
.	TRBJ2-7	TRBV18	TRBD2	CASSPNRAGSSYEQYF	TGTGCCAGCTCACCAAACCGAGCGGGGAGCTCCTACGAGCAGTACTTC
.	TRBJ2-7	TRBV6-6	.	CASSHPRGGILYEQYF	TGTGCCAGCAGTCATCCCAGGGGGGGGATTTTATACGAGCAGTACTTC
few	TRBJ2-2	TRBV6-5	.	CASKSYGELFF	TGTGCCAGCAAATCGTACGGGGAGCTGTTTTTT
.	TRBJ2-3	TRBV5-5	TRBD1	CASSWDSLTDTQYF	TGTGCCAGCAGCTGGGACAGCTTAACAGATACGCAGTATTTT
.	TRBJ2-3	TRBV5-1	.	CASSLGLLHTDTQYF	TGCGCCAGCAGCCTGGGACTTCTACACACAGATACGCAGTATTTT
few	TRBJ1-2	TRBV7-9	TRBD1	CASSSGQGRDGYTF	TGTGCCAGCAGCTCCGGACAGGGAAGAGATGGCTACACCTTC
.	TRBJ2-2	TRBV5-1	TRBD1	CASSYTQGADTGELFF	TGCGCCAGCAGCTACACCCAGGGGGCGGATACCGGGGAGCTGTTTTTT
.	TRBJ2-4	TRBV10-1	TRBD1	CASSETGENIQYF	TGCGCCAGCTCTGAGACAGGGGAAAACATTCAGTACTTC
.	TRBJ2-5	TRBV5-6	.	CASSLASIGTQYF	TGTGCCAGCAGCTTGGCTAGTATCGGGACCCAGTACTTC
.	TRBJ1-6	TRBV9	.	CASSVGERGRSPLHF	TGTGCCAGCAGCGTAGGTGAAAGGGGTAGGTCACCCCTCCACTTT
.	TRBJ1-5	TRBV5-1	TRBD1	CASSFSGGNNQPQHF	TGCGCCAGCAGCTTCTCAGGGGGCAACAATCAGCCCCAGCATTTT
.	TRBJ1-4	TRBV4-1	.	CASSRDGLNEKLFF	TGCGCCAGCAGCCGGGACGGACTTAATGAAAAACTGTTTTTT
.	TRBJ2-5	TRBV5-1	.	CASSLGQIQETQYF	TGCGCCAGCAGCTTGGGACAGATCCAAGAGACCCAGTACTTC
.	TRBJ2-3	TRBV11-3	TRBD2	CASSLFSGGADTQYF	TGTGCCAGCAGCTTGTTCAGCGGGGGGGCAGATACGCAGTATTTT
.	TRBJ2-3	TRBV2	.	CASRNDVVFGTDTQYF	TGTGCCAGCAGGAATGACGTTGTCTTCGGCACAGATACGCAGTATTTT
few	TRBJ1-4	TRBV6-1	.	CASSGSDSLNEKLFF	TGTGCCAGCAGTGGTTCGGACAGCTTAAATGAAAAACTGTTTTTT
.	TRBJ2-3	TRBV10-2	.	CASSKDPSGLDTQYF	TGCGCCAGCAGTAAAGACCCCTCCGGTTTAGATACGCAGTATTTT
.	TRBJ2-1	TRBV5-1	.	CASSAPGAGSYNEQFF	TGCGCCAGCAGCGCTCCAGGGGCTGGCTCCTACAATGAGCAGTTCTTC
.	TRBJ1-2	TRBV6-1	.	CASSVQGYDGYTF	TGTGCCAGCAGTGTCCAGGGATATGATGGCTACACCTTC
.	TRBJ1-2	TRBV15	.	CATSSTASQGGYTF	TGTGCCACCAGCAGTACAGCCTCCCAAGGTGGCTACACCTTC
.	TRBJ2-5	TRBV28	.	CASTGVTKRETQYF	TGTGCCAGCACCGGGGTTACCAAAAGGGAGACCCAGTACTTC
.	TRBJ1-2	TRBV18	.	CASSPGANYGYTF	TGTGCCAGCTCACCCGGGGCTAACTATGGCTACACCTTC
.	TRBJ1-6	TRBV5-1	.	CASSPGTQNSPLHF	TGCGCCAGCAGCCCCGGGACCCAAAATTCACCCCTCCACTTT
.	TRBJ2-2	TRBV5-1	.	CASSLKETGELFF	TGCGCCAGCAGCTTGAAAGAAACCGGGGAGCTGTTTTTT
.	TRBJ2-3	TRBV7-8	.	CASSEEGGSGGDTQYF	TGTGCCAGCAGCGAAGAGGGGGGTTCAGGTGGAGATACGCAGTATTTT
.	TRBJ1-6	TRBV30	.	CAWSVRGSSDSPLHF	TGTGCCTGGAGTGTACGGGGGTCGAGCGATTCACCCCTCCACTTT
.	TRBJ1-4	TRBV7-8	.	CASSVSGGREKLFF	TGTGCCAGCAGCGTCTCCGGGGGACGGGAAAAACTGTTTTTT
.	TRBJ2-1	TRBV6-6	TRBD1	CASRNTGTGGKNEQFF	TGTGCCAGCAGAAACACCGGGACAGGGGGCAAAAATGAGCAGTTCTTC
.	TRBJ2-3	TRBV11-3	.	CASSPQLAGGADTQYF	TGTGCCAGCAGCCCCCAGTTAGCCGGGGGCGCGGATACGCAGTATTTT
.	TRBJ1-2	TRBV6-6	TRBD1	CATRDREVKGYTF	TGTGCCACCCGGGACAGGGAGGTCAAGGGCTACACCTTC
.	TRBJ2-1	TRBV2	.	CASNAGASYNEQFF	TGTGCCAGCAACGCAGGGGCTTCCTACAATGAGCAGTTCTTC
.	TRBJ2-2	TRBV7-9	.	CASSLDRPSNTGELFF	TGTGCCAGCAGCTTAGACAGGCCCTCGAACACCGGGGAGCTGTTTTTT
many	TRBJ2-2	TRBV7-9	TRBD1	CASSWATGVIGELFF	TGTGCCAGCAGCTGGGCGACAGGGGTAATCGGGGAGCTGTTTTTT
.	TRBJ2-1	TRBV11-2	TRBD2	CASKASGRGAYNEQFF	TGTGCCAGCAAGGCTAGCGGGAGGGGGGCCTACAATGAGCAGTTCTTC
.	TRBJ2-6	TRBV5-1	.	CASQPRGSGANVLTF	TGCGCCAGCCAACCCAGGGGATCTGGGGCCAACGTCCTGACTTTC
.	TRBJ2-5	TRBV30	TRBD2	CAVRQSGRLETQYF	TGTGCGGTTAGACAGAGCGGGAGGCTTGAGACCCAGTACTTC
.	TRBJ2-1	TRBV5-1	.	CASSLATGDEQFF	TGCGCCAGCAGCTTGGCTACGGGAGATGAGCAGTTCTTC
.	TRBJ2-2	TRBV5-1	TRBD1	CASSGDRGPLRTGELFF	TGCGCCAGCAGTGGGGACAGGGGCCCCCTTCGCACCGGGGAGCTGTTTTTT
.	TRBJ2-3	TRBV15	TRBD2	CATSRGSGRSDTQYF	TGTGCCACCAGCAGAGGTAGCGGGAGATCAGATACGCAGTATTTT
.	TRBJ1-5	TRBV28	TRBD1	CASSLYRGQPRPQHF	TGTGCCAGCAGTTTATATAGGGGACAGCCGAGGCCCCAGCATTTT
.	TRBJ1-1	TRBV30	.	CAWRSGGNTEAFF	TGTGCCTGGAGATCGGGGGGAAACACTGAAGCTTTCTTT
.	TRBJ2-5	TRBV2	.	CASSEMGGLAETQYF	TGTGCCAGCAGTGAAATGGGGGGGCTCGCTGAGACCCAGTACTTC